The 25 T cell receptor beta chains below all came from one sample that was sequenced in a study of T cell changes during pregnancy in multiple sclerosis. Using immunoSEQ multiplex PCR, the repertoire was profiled, and TCRdb retains in-frame clones only, with some absent. In the table there are approximately 32,000 clones, roughly 90% of which are singletons. The starting material was CD8+ T cells from peripheral blood mononuclear cells, obtained in the first trimester of pregnancy. Receptors were obtained from a female donor with multiple sclerosis, enrolled in a pregnancy study.

The chain links TRBV28 to TRBJ2-3, with TRBD2 matching 10 bases. The CDR3 runs 20 residues. Germline V gene lookup returns CDR1 MDHEN and CDR2 SYDVKM. The junction had 18 bases not matched to a gene; V was cut back by 5 bases and J by 1 base. For the CDR3, the DNA is TGTGCCAGCAGTCCAAGCTTTAGCGGGAGGACCGGACTGGGCACAGATACGCAGTATTTT. It is translated as CASSPSFSGRTGLGTDTQYF.

The V call is TRBV27, the J call TRBJ2-1; 7 bases match TRBD2. Per germline, CDR1 MNHEY and CDR2 SMNVEV (reference sequence). V was pared by 0 bases and J by 10 bases, with 3 bases of the junction left unmatched. The CDR3 has 13 residues. The CDR3 nucleotides are TGTGCCAGCAGTTTATCGGGGGGGAACGAGCAGTTCTTC. As protein: CASSLSGGNEQFF.

The chain employs TRBV6-5 and TRBJ2-7; a weak D match, TRBD2 (5 bases). Trimming pared 6 bases from V and 2 bases from J, leaving 14 bases between. CDR3 length equals 14 residues. The germline gives CDR1 MNHEY, CDR2 SVGAGI. This chain's CDR3 is CASRLSGAPYEQYF. The CDR3 bases are TGTGCCAGCAGATTAAGCGGTGCTCCCTACGAGCAGTACTTC.

This chain joins TRBV7-3 and TRBJ2-7, with 8 nucleotides matching TRBD1. The junction had 15 bases not matched to a gene; V was cut back by 4 bases and J by 7 bases. The CDR3 consists of 16 residues. The germline gives CDR1 SGHTA, CDR2 FQGTGA. As DNA, the CDR3 is TGTGCCAGCAGCTCGATCGTTCGGGACAGGAGTTTTGAGCAGTACTTC. This sequence encodes CASSSIVRDRSFEQYF. The complete variable domain, with remaining parts taken from reference TRBV7-3 and TRBJ2-7, reads GAGVSQTPSNKVTEKGKYVELRCDPISGHTALYWYRQSLGQGPEFLIYFQGTGAADDSGLPNDRFFAVRPEGSVSTLKIQRTERGDSAVYLCASSSIVRDRSFEQYFGPGTRLTVT.

The chain combines TRBV7-8 with TRBJ2-1; TRBD2 agrees at 12 bases. CDR3 length: 18 residues. V lost 5 bases to trimming and J lost 0 bases; unmatched junction nucleotides: 8. Per the germline V gene, CDR1 is SGHVS and CDR2 is FQNEAQ. The CDR3 coding sequence is TGTGCCAGCAGCCCTCGACTAGCGGGAGCCCCCTCCTACAATGAGCAGTTCTTC. It yields the protein CASSPRLAGAPSYNEQFF.

The CDR3 DNA follows: TGTGCCAGCAGTTACTCTTTAATGACAGACACTGAAGCTTTCTTT. Amino acid sequence: CASSYSLMTDTEAFF. The chain has TRBV6-5 and TRBJ1-1; D may be TRBD1 (5 bases). CDR1 MNHEY and CDR2 SVGAGI come from the germline V gene. CDR3 size: 15 residues. V lost 0 bases and J 3 bases, leaving 11 bases between the germline ends.

This sequence joins TRBV27 and TRBJ2-7; 7 bases line up with TRBD1. J was trimmed by 0 bases and V by 4 bases; bases with no gene match: 6. The length of the CDR3 is 15 residues. CDR1 and CDR2 from the germline V gene are MNHEY and SMNVEV (reference sequence). In DNA form, the CDR3 reads TGTGCCAGCAGTTCCTGGACAGGCGACTCCTACGAGCAGTACTTC. It is translated as CASSSWTGDSYEQYF.

This rearrangement joins TRBV13 to TRBJ2-7; D is possibly TRBD2 (5 bases). The CDR3 has 15 amino acids. V was pared by 5 bases and J by 4 bases, with 18 bases between. Germline V gene sequence: CDR1 PRHDT, CDR2 FYEKMQ (reference sequence). The CDR3, as DNA: TGTGCCAGCAGCGTGTCACCCGGGATTACATACGAGCAGTACTTC. As protein: CASSVSPGITYEQYF.

The CDR3 is CASSFGQGGMNTEAFF. The CDR3 nucleotides are TGTGCCAGCAGCTTCGGACAGGGGGGTATGAACACTGAAGCTTTCTTT. The gene calls are TRBV7-9 and TRBJ1-1; the match to TRBD1 covers 10 bases. The CDR3 spans 16 residues. V dropped 3 bases and J dropped 0; count of bases not matched to a gene: 4. From germline, CDR1 is SEHNR and CDR2 FQNEAQ (reference sequence).

The chain is built from TRBV6-1 and TRBJ2-3, with 9 positions matching TRBD2. The V gene end was trimmed by 4 bases and the J gene end by 6 bases; junction bases not matched to a gene: 11. This CDR3 has 16 residues. The germline V gene encodes CDR1 MNHNS and CDR2 SASEGT. The CDR3 region is CASSVLLAGRPDTQYF. The CDR3 bases are TGTGCCAGCAGTGTTCTACTAGCGGGCCGCCCCGATACGCAGTATTTT.

This clone was seen only a few times. CDR3 sequence reads: CASRPRGAYEQYF. CDR3 DNA sequence: TGTGCCAGCAGACCCCGTGGAGCCTACGAGCAGTACTTC. The rearrangement joins TRBV28 to TRBJ2-7; no reliable D call. From germline, CDR1 is MDHEN and CDR2 SYDVKM. CDR3 length equals 13 residues. Trimming removed 6 bases from V and 2 bases from J, with 11 bases in between.

The DNA of the CDR3 is TGTGCCAGTAGGACATCGACTAGCGGGATGGGTGAGCAGTTCTTC. Translated, it gives CASRTSTSGMGEQFF. The chain links TRBV19 to TRBJ2-1, with 11 bases matching TRBD2. There are 15 residues in the CDR3. Germline-derived CDR1 and CDR2 are LNHDA and SQIVND (reference sequence). The junction had 10 bases not matched to a gene; V was cut back by 6 bases and J by 9 bases.

There are a few counts of this clone. The chain joins TRBV5-4 to TRBJ2-3, with TRBD2 identical over 9 bases. Germline-derived CDR1 and CDR2 are SGHNT and YYREEE (reference sequence). Germline trimming cut 4 bases from V and 2 bases from J; bases unmatched to any gene: 8. This CDR3 contains 16 residues. Here the CDR3 reads CASSAGLAQLTDTQYF. The CDR3 DNA reads as TGTGCCAGCAGCGCCGGACTAGCGCAACTCACAGATACGCAGTATTTT.

The chain links TRBV9 to TRBJ2-1; 8 bases are shared with TRBD2. The ends lost 4 bases at V and 6 bases at J; junction bases unmatched: 12. CDR3 length equals 16 residues. Germline CDR1 is SGDLS and CDR2 is YYNGEE. CDR3: CASSPIGGDAVNEQFF. CDR3 bases: TGTGCCAGCAGCCCCATCGGGGGGGATGCGGTCAATGAGCAGTTCTTC.

The V call is TRBV7-9, the J call TRBJ2-3; D is undetermined. With 5 bases removed from V and 5 bases from J, the gap between germline ends came to 2 bases. The CDR3 is 10 residues long. Germline V gives CDR1 SEHNR, CDR2 FQNEAQ (reference sequence). The CDR3 spells CASSRDTQYF. In nucleotides, the CDR3 is TGTGCCAGCAGCCGAGATACGCAGTATTTT.

The count of this clone is one. The junction shows a germline mismatch at one end, possibly a read error. The chain carries TRBV6-4 and TRBJ2-3; 8 positions agree with TRBD2. The CDR3 has 15 amino acids. Germline-derived CDR1 and CDR2 are MRHNA and SNTAGT. Here the CDR3 DNA reads TGTGCCAGCAGTGACACTAGCGGTAGCACAGATACGCGGTATTTT. Amino acid sequence: CASSDTSGSTDTRYF.

This clone was picked up a small number of times. The rearrangement uses TRBV4-3 and TRBJ2-7; tentatively, D is TRBD1 (5 bases). Germline-derived CDR1 and CDR2 are LGHNA and YSLEER. The germline V and J ends were trimmed by 1 base and 6 bases, with 10 bases remaining between them. The CDR3 is made up of 13 amino acids. In DNA form, the CDR3 reads TGCGCCAGCAGCCAAGTCCTAAGGGGCGAGCAGTACTTC. The encoded protein is CASSQVLRGEQYF.

The V call is TRBV5-5, the J call TRBJ1-2, with D hard to call. The CDR3 is 12 residues long. The V gene's germline CDR1 is SGHKS and CDR2 YYEKEE (reference sequence). The germline V and J ends were trimmed by 0 bases and 8 bases, with 8 bases remaining between them. Written as DNA, the CDR3 is TGTGCCAGCAGCTTGGAAGGAGAGGGCTACACCTTC. It translates to CASSLEGEGYTF.

This rearrangement joins TRBV11-2 to TRBJ1-1; TRBD1 is a possible D gene (5 bases). Germline CDR1 is SGHAT and CDR2 is FQNNGV. V lost 6 bases and J 5 bases, leaving 16 bases between the germline ends. The CDR3 is 14 amino acids. CDR3 loop: CASSLGLLITEAFF. CDR3 in DNA: TGTGCCAGCAGTCTGGGACTACTAATTACTGAAGCTTTCTTT. The whole variable domain, filled in from reference TRBV11-2 and TRBJ1-1, reads EAGVAQSPRYKIIEKRQSVAFWCNPISGHATLYWYQQILGQGPKLLIQFQNNGVVDDSQLPKDRFSAERLKGVDSTLKIQPAKLEDSAVYLCASSLGLLITEAFFGQGTRLTVV.

This chain links TRBV7-2 with TRBJ2-7, with D maybe TRBD1 (6 bases). CDR3 length equals 18 residues. Deletions cut 5 bases from V and 0 bases from J, with 23 bases between. Looked up from germline, CDR1 is SGHTA and CDR2 is FQGNSA. This chain's CDR3 is CASSPSSGTFLSSYEQYF. In DNA form, the CDR3 reads TGTGCCAGCAGCCCCTCCTCCGGGACATTTCTGTCCTCCTACGAGCAGTACTTC.

V and J are TRBV7-3 and TRBJ2-7; D possibly corresponds to TRBD2 (7 bases). The CDR3 has 15 residues. Germline assignment: CDR1 SGHTA and CDR2 FQGTGA. V lost 5 bases and J lost 2, with 16 bases in between. DNA of the CDR3: TGTGCCAGCAGCCTCTTCTTGGGGGGGCCCTACGAGCAGTACTTC. Residues: CASSLFLGGPYEQYF.

The V and J genes are TRBV5-6 and TRBJ2-1; 7 nucleotides line up with TRBD1. Trimming removed 4 bases from V and 6 bases from J; junction bases left unmatched: 4. The germline CDR1 and CDR2 sequences are SGHDT and YYEEEE. This CDR3 is built from 13 residues. The CDR3 protein is CASSRDSVNEQFF. The CDR3 nucleotides read TGTGCCAGCAGCCGGGACAGCGTCAATGAGCAGTTCTTC.

This chain joins TRBV27 and TRBJ1-1; D is possibly TRBD1 (6 bases). CDR1 and CDR2 from the germline V gene are MNHEY and SMNVEV (reference sequence). This CDR3 comprises 16 residues. With 5 bases removed from V and 1 base from J, the gap between germline ends came to 17 bases. The CDR3 DNA reads as TGTGCCAGCAGTCCAACCCCCCGACAGGCGAACACTGAAGCTTTCTTT. It is translated as CASSPTPRQANTEAFF.

The J gene is TRBJ2-7, the V gene TRBV5-1; D is undetermined. CDR1 and CDR2 from the germline V gene are SGHRS and YFSETQ. This CDR3 is 14 amino acids long. The V end was cut by 0 bases, the J end by 4 bases, with 11 bases between. CDR3 in DNA: TGCGCCAGCAGCTTGGACTACCAACCATACGAGCAGTACTTC. This sequence encodes CASSLDYQPYEQYF.

This chain joins TRBV27 and TRBJ2-7; the match to TRBD1 covers 8 bases. The CDR3 sequence is 16 residues long. With 6 bases clipped from V and 3 bases from J, the junction kept 13 bases outside the gene matches. The germline V gene encodes CDR1 MNHEY and CDR2 SMNVEV (reference sequence). CDR3 bases: TGTGCCAGCAGGCCTTCCACCGGGACAGGACTCTACGAGCAGTACTTC. The encoded protein is CASRPSTGTGLYEQYF.